A single sample gave rise to the 19 T cell receptor beta chains below, sequenced in a study of blood T cells in healthy people across ages. Through a sample-barcoded 5' primer and a J-beta primer mix, a second PCR was run for roughly 7 to 11 cycles. TCRdb analysed the 5' RACE reads with MiXCR anew, one entry per CDR3 protein. Here the sample spans fewer than 900,000 distinct CDR3 sequences, 49% being singletons. Material: blood. The source is an older woman in good health.

In this sample, this clonotype turned up a few times. The chain joins TRBV3-1 to TRBJ2-4; D may be TRBD2 (5 bases). The germline V gene has CDR1 LGHDT and CDR2 YNNKEL (reference sequence). This CDR3 spans 14 amino acids. With 4 bases removed from V and 6 bases from J, the gap between germline ends came to 13 bases. The CDR3 DNA reads as TGTGCCAGCAGCCTAGCCGACGAGGGAAACATTCAGTACTTC. It codes for CASSLADEGNIQYF.

A few counts support this clonotype. The chain has TRBV7-2 and TRBJ2-1; 8 bases are a match to TRBD1. From germline, CDR1 is SGHTA and CDR2 FQGNSA. The CDR3 runs 14 residues. The trim removed 6 bases at V and 10 bases at J, leaving 11 bases unmatched. The CDR3 nucleotides read TGTGCCAGCAGTTTCCGGGACAGGTCCTACGAGCAGTTCTTC. Translated, it gives CASSFRDRSYEQFF.

V is TRBV30 and J is TRBJ2-7; no clear D gene. The CDR3 is 12 amino acids. CDR1 GTSNPN and CDR2 SVGIG come from the germline V gene (reference sequence). The V end lost 2 bases, the J end lost 5 bases, and 10 bases lay between the germline ends. The CDR3 DNA follows: TGTGCCTGGAGTCAGTCCCTCCACGAGCAGTACTTC. It specifies CAWSQSLHEQYF.

This chain uses TRBV29-1 with TRBJ2-7; 14 positions agree with TRBD2. CDR3 length equals 15 residues. Trimming at V came to 4 bases and at J to 4 bases, leaving 6 bases not matched to a gene. Germline V CDR1 and CDR2: SQVTM, ANQGSEA. CDR3: CSVGGTSGSPYEQYF. CDR3 DNA sequence: TGCAGCGTTGGGGGGACTAGCGGGAGCCCTTACGAGCAGTACTTC.

This clonotype was detected a few times. The chain uses TRBV7-2 and TRBJ2-3; 12 bases fit TRBD2. CDR1 and CDR2 (germline): SGHTA, FQGNSA. This CDR3 has 17 amino acids. The V gene end was trimmed by 1 base and the J gene end by 0 bases; junction bases not matched to a gene: 2. The DNA for the CDR3 is TGTGCCAGCAGCTTAGAAGGGACTAGCGGGAGCACAGATACGCAGTATTTT. This sequence encodes CASSLEGTSGSTDTQYF. The full variable domain, rest sourced from reference TRBV7-2 and TRBJ2-3, is GAGVSQSPSNKVTEKGKDVELRCDPISGHTALYWYRQSLGQGLEFLIYFQGNSAPDKSGLPSDRFSAERTGGSVSTLTIQRTQQEDSAVYLCASSLEGTSGSTDTQYFGPGTRLTVL.

The chain carries TRBV28 and TRBJ2-7, with TRBD1 identical over 7 bases. The V and J ends lost 6 bases and 0 bases, in that order; junction bases with no gene match: 8. The CDR3 has 15 residues. Germline CDR1 and CDR2: MDHEN and SYDVKM. DNA of the CDR3: TGTGCCAGCAGGCCAAAGGACAGGAGCTCCTACGAGCAGTACTTC. The encoded protein is CASRPKDRSSYEQYF.

The rearrangement uses TRBV5-1 and TRBJ2-1; 12 nucleotides match TRBD2. Per the germline V gene, CDR1 is SGHRS and CDR2 is YFSETQ. The CDR3 is made up of 16 amino acids. V trimming: 1 base; J trimming: 9 bases; junction bases outside the gene matches: 8. The CDR3 sequence: CASSLQTGLAGGEQFF. CDR3 nucleotide sequence: TGCGCCAGCAGCTTGCAAACGGGACTAGCGGGTGGTGAGCAGTTCTTC.

CDR3 in amino acids: CASTPLASEVNEQFF. As DNA, the CDR3 is TGTGCCAGCACCCCCCTAGCGTCAGAGGTTAATGAGCAGTTCTTC. The chain carries TRBV2 and TRBJ2-1; possibly TRBD2 for D (6 bases). CDR1 is SNHLY, CDR2 FYNNEI, per germline. CDR3 length: 15 residues. Trimming removed 7 bases from V and 7 bases from J, with 20 bases in between.

This clonotype has more than one count but fewer than ten. In DNA, the CDR3 is TGTGCCAGCAGCTTGGCCAGGACTAGGGGACATGAGCAGTTCTTC. Protein: CASSLARTRGHEQFF. This chain uses TRBV5-5 with TRBJ2-1, with 7 bases aligning to TRBD2. The CDR3 covers 15 residues. V was clipped by 0 bases and J by 8 bases; unmatched bases: 8. Germline loops: CDR1 SGHKS, CDR2 YYEKEE (reference sequence). Variable domain in full (rest from reference TRBV5-5 and TRBJ2-1): DAGVTQSPTHLIKTRGQQVTLRCSPISGHKSVSWYQQVLGQGPQFIFQYYEKEERGRGNFPDRFSARQFPNYSSELNVNALLLGDSALYLCASSLARTRGHEQFFGPGTRLTVL.

The chain has TRBV7-2 and TRBJ2-1, with 10 positions matching TRBD2. The CDR3 spans 17 residues. Germline CDR1 and CDR2: SGHTA and FQGNSA. V was pared by 2 bases and J by 0 bases, with 4 bases of the junction left unmatched. The CDR3 reads CASSLPSSGSSYNEQFF. The CDR3 DNA reads TGTGCCAGCAGCTTACCATCTAGCGGGAGCTCCTACAATGAGCAGTTCTTC.

This clonotype was seen more than once but under ten times. The V call is TRBV7-2, the J call TRBJ2-1; 10 nucleotides align to TRBD2. The trim removed 6 bases at V and 2 bases at J, leaving 7 bases unmatched. This CDR3 contains 16 residues. Germline V gives CDR1 SGHTA, CDR2 FQGNSA. Here the CDR3 DNA reads TGTGCCAGCAGTCCTAGCGGGAGCGATACCTACAATGAGCAGTTCTTC. As protein: CASSPSGSDTYNEQFF.

This clonotype was seen a few times. The chain links TRBV5-5 to TRBJ2-4; tentatively, D is TRBD1 (6 bases). Germline CDR1 reads SGHKS; CDR2 reads YYEKEE (reference sequence). Trimming removed 0 bases at V and 1 base at J, with 8 bases between. CDR3 length equals 15 residues. The CDR3 reads CASSLVGAAKNIQYF. Here the CDR3 DNA reads TGTGCCAGCAGCTTGGTGGGGGCGGCCAAAAACATTCAGTACTTC.

The chain combines TRBV7-2 with TRBJ2-3, with D perhaps matching TRBD2 (5 bases). The V end lost 0 bases, the J end lost 8 bases, and 12 bases lay between the germline ends. Germline V gene sequence: CDR1 SGHTA, CDR2 FQGNSA. The CDR3 extends over 14 amino acids. CDR3 nucleotide sequence: TGTGCCAGCAGCTTAGCTGTCTCCCTAGCTACGCAGTATTTT. Protein sequence: CASSLAVSLATQYF.

The CDR3 protein is CASSRRSEASDTQYF. The DNA of the CDR3 is TGTGCCAGCAGTAGGAGGTCGGAGGCGTCAGATACGCAGTATTTT. The chain is built from TRBV6-1 and TRBJ2-3; TRBD2 is a possible D gene (5 bases). Germline assignment: CDR1 MNHNS and CDR2 SASEGT. Trimming pared 5 bases from V and 4 bases from J, leaving 16 bases between. CDR3 length: 15 residues.

This clonotype was counted many times. This chain links TRBV6-2 or TRBV6-3 with TRBJ2-1; unclear D gene. Germline values: CDR1 MNHEY, CDR2 SVGEGT. CDR3 length: 11 amino acids. V shed 2 bases and J shed 8 bases, with 4 bases lying between them. Written as DNA, the CDR3 is TGTGCCAGCAGTTACATCCATGAGCAGTTCTTC. Its protein product is CASSYIHEQFF.

This clonotype has just a few counts. The chain recombines TRBV20-1 with TRBJ1-2; D is unresolved. The V end was cut by 3 bases, the J end by 0 bases, with 11 bases between. Germline CDR1 and CDR2: DFQATT and SNEGSKA (reference sequence). This CDR3 is built from 14 residues. CDR3 sequence (DNA): TGCAGTGCTAGGTGGCTACTGTCTAACTATGGCTACACCTTC. Translation gives CSARWLLSNYGYTF.

The J gene is TRBJ2-3, the V gene TRBV11-3; 8 positions agree with TRBD2. Germline CDR1 is SGHNT and CDR2 is YENEEA. The CDR3 runs 15 residues. The junction had 11 bases not matched to a gene; V was cut back by 6 bases and J by 6 bases. CDR3 amino acids: CASSQSGREVDTQYF. The CDR3 nucleotides are TGTGCCAGCAGTCAGAGTGGGCGGGAGGTTGATACGCAGTATTTT.

The chain employs TRBV7-2 and TRBJ2-7, with 8 bases that match TRBD1. The CDR3 covers 17 residues. Germline-derived CDR1 and CDR2 are SGHTA and FQGNSA. V shed 4 bases, J shed 5 bases, and the junction held 16 bases outside the gene matches. The CDR3 here is CASSSASSRGRLHEQYF. CDR3 bases: TGTGCCAGCAGCTCAGCGTCCTCCAGGGGGCGCCTCCACGAGCAGTACTTC. Drawing the rest from reference TRBV7-2 and TRBJ2-7, the complete variable domain is GAGVSQSPSNKVTEKGKDVELRCDPISGHTALYWYRQSLGQGLEFLIYFQGNSAPDKSGLPSDRFSAERTGGSVSTLTIQRTQQEDSAVYLCASSSASSRGRLHEQYFGPGTRLTVT.

This rearrangement joins TRBV3-1 to TRBJ2-5; perhaps TRBD2 as D (5 bases). The germline V gene has CDR1 LGHDT and CDR2 YNNKEL (reference sequence). Trimming removed 7 bases from V and 11 bases from J, with 23 bases in between. This CDR3 spans 14 amino acids. This CDR3 reads CASNPRAGDNEQYF. The CDR3 region has the DNA TGTGCCAGCAACCCGCGGGCAGGAGACAATGAGCAGTACTTC.